Included here is one T cell receptor (beta chain) sequence, with context. What it recognizes is unknown. These data come from a study of radiation and T cells in renal cell carcinoma. Findings and caveats of the study: In blood, top tumor clones expanded by 2 weeks, shrinking by 4. Without pretreatment biopsies, baseline tumor clonotype presence was undetermined.

The time point: blood 4 weeks post-SBRT, at nephrectomy. Described treatment: 15 Gy SBRT to primary tumor, nephrectomy 4 weeks later. Method: immunoSEQ multiplex PCR; TCRdb's copy keeps in-frame clones and lacks some. The table lists around 180,000 clones, approximately 90% of them singletons. This CDR3 is built from 14 residues. Trimming took off 1 base at V and 4 bases at J, with 10 bases between the two ends. CDR1 SGHTA and CDR2 FQGNSA come from the germline V gene. This specimen consisted of blood, obtained from a patient whose treatment included radiotherapy and nephrectomy. The sequence was collected from a woman aged 50 to 65 with renal cell carcinoma. The chain joins TRBV7-2 to TRBJ2-5, with unresolved D. CDR3 amino acids: CASSLGRVPETQYF. The CDR3 nucleotides read TGTGCCAGCAGCTTAGGTAGGGTACCAGAGACCCAGTACTTC.